The TCR beta chain under discussion was sequenced for a study of CD8 T cells in Susac syndrome. Looking at the study overall: Patients with Susac syndrome, at blood draw, were therapy-naive, on corticosteroids, or on intravenous immunoglobulin alone.

Reverse transcription of roughly 0.5 to 1 ug RNA was performed with random hexamers. TCR beta CDR3 was amplified by immunoSEQ multiplex PCR. This amplification extended across 54 Vbeta and 13 Jbeta segments. MiXCR, run by TCRdb on the immunoSEQ multiplex PCR reads, gives a single entry per CDR3 protein. The sample has more than 95,000 distinct CDR3 sequences; around 94% are singletons. V was clipped by 3 bases and J by 3 bases; unmatched bases: 2. The CDR3 contains 15 residues. The germline gives CDR1 ENHRY, CDR2 SYGVKD. TCR beta was sequenced from blood CD8+ and CD4+ T cells. Negative isolation was used for CD8+ and CD4+ T cells, and FACS enrichment was applied to TEMRA cells.

The TCR comes from a human donor with Susac syndrome. Sequencing input: CD8+ T cells from PBMCs. The chain has TRBV10-3 and TRBJ2-1, with 10 bases identical to TRBD2. CDR3 DNA: TGTGCCATCAGTGACCGGACTAGCGGCTACAATGAGCAGTTCTTC. This translates into CAISDRTSGYNEQFF.